The 31 T cell receptor beta chains in this list originate from one sample, sequenced in a study of OX40 agonist ivuxolimab in advanced cancers. Method: immunoSEQ multiplex PCR; TCRdb's copy keeps in-frame clones and lacks some. The repertoire holds approximately 52,000 clones, with approximately 84% as singletons. Here the sequenced sample was CD4+ or CD8+ T cells sorted from blood, taken in a trial of the OX40 agonist ivuxolimab. These receptors were collected from an adult with an advanced solid tumor such as melanoma, head and neck, liver or kidney cancer.

V usage is TRBV7-9 and J usage is TRBJ1-1, with D possibly being TRBD1 (5 bases). Per the germline V gene, CDR1 is SEHNR and CDR2 is FQNEAQ (reference sequence). The CDR3 loop spans 16 amino acids. Trimming removed 5 bases at V and 1 base at J, with 17 bases between. CDR3 nucleotides: TGTGCCAGCAGCCCTCACCGGGGCCCCCGGAACACTGAAGCTTTCTTT. This codes for CASSPHRGPRNTEAFF.

This chain links TRBV19 with TRBJ1-1; maybe TRBD1 (6 bases). The CDR3 covers 17 residues. Per the germline V gene, CDR1 is LNHDA and CDR2 is SQIVND (reference sequence). V gave up 1 base and J gave up 3 bases, with 18 bases separating them. CDR3 nucleotides: TGTGCCAGTAGTATAGCCCTCCGGGGGGCCGGGGACACTGAAGCTTTCTTT. Residues: CASSIALRGAGDTEAFF.

This clone was counted a single time. This rearrangement joins TRBV4-1 to TRBJ1-4, with D unresolved. The germline V gene encodes CDR1 MGHRA and CDR2 YSYEKL. The CDR3 spans 14 residues. Trimming removed 7 bases from V and 6 bases from J, with 15 bases in between. In DNA form, the CDR3 reads TGCGCCAGCACCGAAAGGGCACTAGATGAAAAACTGTTTTTT. This translates into CASTERALDEKLFF.

This clone was seen only once. J is TRBJ1-2 and V is TRBV11-2; no firm D call. V shed 1 base and J shed 12 bases, with 9 bases lying between them. The CDR3 length is 11 residues. CDR1 SGHAT and CDR2 FQNNGV come from the germline V gene. DNA of the CDR3: TGTGCCAGCAGCTTAGCCGAGTTTCACACCTTC. Encoded protein: CASSLAEFHTF.

The chain recombines TRBV7-9 with TRBJ2-3, with 9 bases aligning to TRBD1. Germline V CDR1 and CDR2: SEHNR, FQNEAQ (reference sequence). Germline trimming cut 5 bases from V and 2 bases from J; bases unmatched to any gene: 8. The CDR3 has 16 residues. Here the CDR3 DNA reads TGTGCCAGCAGCCCATGGACAGGGGTTGCCACAGATACGCAGTATTTT. Translating it yields CASSPWTGVATDTQYF.

The chain employs TRBV10-3 and TRBJ1-2, with TRBD1 identical over 7 bases. Trimming cost V 2 bases and J 6 bases; bases outside gene matches: 6. CDR3 length equals 14 residues. Germline V gene lookup returns CDR1 ENHRY and CDR2 SYGVKD. CDR3 nucleotides: TGTGCCATCAGTGAGGAAGACAGGGTCAATGGCTACACCTTC. It is translated as CAISEEDRVNGYTF.

This chain uses TRBV6-5 with TRBJ1-1, with D unresolved. Looked up from germline, CDR1 is MNHEY and CDR2 is SVGAGI. V lost 7 bases and J 0 bases, leaving 15 bases between the germline ends. This CDR3 is built from 15 residues. The CDR3 region is CASNLIRVVNTEAFF. In DNA, the CDR3 is TGTGCCAGCAACCTAATAAGGGTGGTGAACACTGAAGCTTTCTTT.

The V call is TRBV5-8, the J call TRBJ1-5, with D unresolved. CDR1 SGHTS and CDR2 YDEGEE come from the germline V gene. Deletions cut 0 bases from V and 6 bases from J, with 4 bases between. The CDR3 covers 12 residues. The CDR3 region is CASSLVRQPQHF. CDR3 sequence (DNA): TGTGCCAGCAGCTTGGTGCGTCAGCCCCAGCATTTT.

This clone came up once. J is TRBJ2-7 and V is TRBV5-8; 9 bases line up with TRBD1. V was pared by 0 bases and J by 3 bases, with 13 bases of the junction left unmatched. CDR1 and CDR2 (germline): SGHTS, YDEGEE. The CDR3 has 18 amino acids. CDR3 sequence: CASSLDTEGTGILYEQYF. The CDR3 region has the DNA TGTGCCAGCAGCTTGGACACCGAAGGGACAGGGATTCTCTACGAGCAGTACTTC.

V and J are TRBV4-3 and TRBJ2-7, with D hard to call. This CDR3 has 14 residues. CDR1 LGHNA and CDR2 YSLEER come from the germline V gene. V gave up 1 base and J gave up 3 bases, with 10 bases separating them. CDR3 residues: CASSQGPVGYEQYF. CDR3 nucleotides: TGCGCCAGCAGCCAAGGCCCCGTGGGCTACGAGCAGTACTTC.

The chain is built from TRBV27 and TRBJ2-7; TRBD1 matches 11 bases. Trimming removed 6 bases from V and 3 bases from J; junction bases left unmatched: 4. The CDR3 covers 14 residues. Germline lookup yields CDR1 MNHEY and CDR2 SMNVEV (reference sequence). CDR3 in amino acids: CASSWGQGVYEQYF. The CDR3 nucleotides are TGTGCCAGCAGCTGGGGACAGGGGGTCTACGAGCAGTACTTC.

The chain has TRBV7-8 and TRBJ2-5, with a tentative D call TRBD2 (5 bases). The DNA matches TRBJ2-7 better at its end, which makes the J call doubtful. Germline V gene lookup returns CDR1 SGHVS and CDR2 FQNEAQ. This CDR3 has 12 amino acids. In DNA form, the CDR3 reads TGTGCCAGCCTGGGAGACCCTTACGAGCAGTACTTC. Translating it yields CASLGDPYEQYF.

This clone was seen a single time. J is TRBJ2-3 and V is TRBV6-1; 8 bases fit TRBD2. This CDR3 is built from 16 residues. The V gene end was trimmed by 4 bases and the J gene end by 8 bases; junction bases not matched to a gene: 14. Germline assignment: CDR1 MNHNS and CDR2 SASEGT. The CDR3 spells CASSGEGLVGDSTQYF. The CDR3, as DNA: TGTGCCAGCAGTGGGGAGGGACTAGTGGGGGACTCTACGCAGTATTTT.

This chain uses TRBV27 with TRBJ2-3; maybe TRBD1 (6 bases). The V end was cut by 5 bases, the J end by 4 bases, with 7 bases between. This CDR3 is 12 amino acids long. Germline lookup yields CDR1 MNHEY and CDR2 SMNVEV (reference sequence). CDR3 DNA sequence: TGTGCCAGCAGTCACAGGGCAGATACGCAGTATTTT. It encodes CASSHRADTQYF.

The chain is built from TRBV10-1 and TRBJ1-1, with D unclear. The CDR3 covers 16 residues. V was cut by 0 bases and J by 0 bases, with 11 bases left in between. Germline loops: CDR1 WNHNN, CDR2 SYGVQD (reference sequence). CDR3 loop: CASSESGRTMNTEAFF. The CDR3 region has the DNA TGCGCCAGCAGTGAGTCGGGAAGGACCATGAACACTGAAGCTTTCTTT.

This sequence joins TRBV6-6 and TRBJ1-4; TRBD1 is a possible D gene (6 bases). From germline, CDR1 is MNHNY and CDR2 SVGAGI (reference sequence). The CDR3 has 13 residues. V was clipped by 5 bases and J by 6 bases, with 10 bases between them. The CDR3 sequence is CASSTGSDEKLFF. The CDR3 DNA follows: TGTGCCAGCAGTACAGGGTCGGATGAAAAACTGTTTTTT.

V usage is TRBV11-3 and J usage is TRBJ2-1; a weak D match, TRBD1 (6 bases). Looked up from germline, CDR1 is SGHNT and CDR2 is YENEEA. This CDR3 spans 14 amino acids. Between the trimmed V and J ends, which lost 5 bases and 8 bases, there was a span of 16 bases. CDR3 protein: CASSTGHLTDEQFF. CDR3 nucleotides: TGTGCCAGCAGCACGGGACACCTCACGGATGAGCAGTTCTTC.

J is TRBJ2-1 and V is TRBV5-1, with TRBD1 matching 7 bases. The length of the CDR3 is 14 residues. The junction had 2 bases not matched to a gene; V was cut back by 0 bases and J by 5 bases. Germline V gene data show CDR1 as SGHRS and CDR2 as YFSETQ. CDR3 sequence (DNA): TGCGCCAGCAGCTTGGTGGGACAGCACAATGAGCAGTTCTTC. This encodes CASSLVGQHNEQFF. Filled out from reference TRBV5-1 and TRBJ2-1, the complete variable domain reads KAGVTQTPRYLIKTRGQQVTLSCSPISGHRSVSWYQQTPGQGLQFLFEYFSETQRNKGNFPGRFSGRQFSNSRSEMNVSTLELGDSALYLCASSLVGQHNEQFFGPGTRLTVL.

V and J are TRBV9 and TRBJ1-1, with TRBD1 as a possible D gene (6 bases). The CDR3 totals 14 residues. Germline CDR1 is SGDLS and CDR2 is YYNGEE. Trimming shortened V by 1 base and J by 5 bases, and 12 bases separated the two germline ends. CDR3 nucleotides: TGTGCCAGCAGCGTACAGGGGCGCGGGACTGAAGCTTTCTTT. Amino acids: CASSVQGRGTEAFF.

The chain carries TRBV11-2 and TRBJ2-7, with D unclear. V was shortened by 2 bases and J by 3 bases, with 14 bases between the two germline ends. The CDR3 length is 15 residues. CDR1 and CDR2 from the germline V gene are SGHAT and FQNNGV. The DNA of the CDR3 is TGTGCCAGCAGCTTATCTGGGCCAGAATACTACGAGCAGTACTTC. The encoded protein is CASSLSGPEYYEQYF.

This chain uses TRBV7-6 with TRBJ2-7; possible D gene TRBD1, 5 bases. There are 17 residues in the CDR3. Germline CDR1 SGHVS, CDR2 FNYEAQ. The V end lost 4 bases, the J end lost 2 bases, and 21 bases lay between the germline ends. The CDR3 region has the DNA TGTGCCAGCAGCTCAGACCAGTGGGGCTACCTTACCTACGAGCAGTACTTC. Protein: CASSSDQWGYLTYEQYF.

The rearrangement links TRBV14 to TRBJ2-1, with 7 bases fitting TRBD1. This CDR3 region has 14 residues. The germline V gene has CDR1 SGHDN and CDR2 FVKESK. After removal of 7 bases from V and 3 bases from J, the junction contained 6 bases not matched to a gene. CDR3 sequence: CASTRGGSYNEQFF. In nucleotides, the CDR3 is TGTGCCAGCACTCGAGGGGGCAGCTACAATGAGCAGTTCTTC.

V usage is TRBV5-5 and J usage is TRBJ1-2; D might be TRBD1 (6 bases). The CDR3 runs 14 residues. The germline V gene encodes CDR1 SGHKS and CDR2 YYEKEE (reference sequence). V lost 4 bases and J 6 bases, leaving 16 bases between the germline ends. The CDR3 reads CASSLLVSGDGYTF. The CDR3 nucleotides are TGTGCCAGCAGCCTGCTTGTGTCAGGGGATGGCTACACCTTC.

The chain employs TRBV5-1 and TRBJ2-7, with TRBD1 matching 8 bases. Unmatched junction bases numbered 4, after V lost 3 bases and J lost 5 bases. Germline lookup yields CDR1 SGHRS and CDR2 YFSETQ. The CDR3 totals 13 residues. For the CDR3, the DNA is TGCGCCAGCAGCTCTCTGGACAGGGACGAGCAGTACTTC. Its translation is CASSSLDRDEQYF.

This sequence joins TRBV4-3 and TRBJ1-5; D is unclear. Germline CDR1 reads LGHNA; CDR2 reads YSLEER. V dropped 0 bases and J dropped 1 base, with 7 bases sitting between them. The CDR3 runs to 15 residues. CDR3 sequence (DNA): TGCGCCAGCAGCCAAGATGTTTGGAGCAATCAGCCCCAGCATTTT. Encoded protein: CASSQDVWSNQPQHF.

The rearrangement joins TRBV2 to TRBJ1-5; D unclear. The CDR3 length is 17 residues. Trimming stripped 1 base from V and 3 bases from J, with 16 bases between. Germline V lookup: CDR1 SNHLY, CDR2 FYNNEI. The CDR3 DNA is TGTGCCAGCAGTGAAGGGCAAAAGGTGGGGTCCAATCAGCCCCAGCATTTT. Translation gives CASSEGQKVGSNQPQHF. The full variable domain, rest sourced from reference TRBV2 and TRBJ1-5, is EPEVTQTPSHQVTQMGQEVILRCVPISNHLYFYWYRQILGQKVEFLVSFYNNEISEKSEIFDDQFSVERPDGSNFTLKIRSTKLEDSAMYFCASSEGQKVGSNQPQHFGDGTRLSIL.

CDR3 loop: CSWEDYNEQFF. CDR3 bases: TGCAGTTGGGAGGACTACAATGAGCAGTTCTTC. V usage is TRBV20-1 and J usage is TRBJ2-1, with TRBD2 as a possible D gene (6 bases). V gave up 8 bases and J gave up 3 bases, with 8 bases separating them. Germline V gives CDR1 DFQATT, CDR2 SNEGSKA (reference sequence). The CDR3 contains 11 residues.

The CDR3 nucleotides are TGTGCCAGCAGCCAGATGGTAGCCTACGAGCAGTACTTC. Protein sequence: CASSQMVAYEQYF. The chain joins TRBV7-9 to TRBJ2-7; D remains ambiguous. Germline V gene data show CDR1 as SEHNR and CDR2 as FQNEAQ (reference sequence). The ends were cut back, 5 bases at V and 2 bases at J, with 10 bases in the middle. The CDR3 is 13 amino acids.

J is TRBJ2-3 and V is TRBV4-3, with TRBD1 as a possible D gene (5 bases). Germline CDR1 and CDR2: LGHNA and YSLEER. The V and J ends lost 4 bases and 6 bases respectively, with 14 bases between them. This CDR3 comprises 14 residues. The CDR3 protein is CASSPTFPGDTQYF. DNA of the CDR3: TGCGCCAGCAGCCCAACCTTCCCAGGGGATACGCAGTATTTT.

The chain is built from TRBV6-6 and TRBJ2-1; 7 bases fit TRBD2. The CDR3 spans 12 residues. CDR1 is MNHNY, CDR2 SVGAGI, per germline (reference sequence). V trimming: 6 bases; J trimming: 6 bases; junction bases outside the gene matches: 2. CDR3 sequence (DNA): TGTGCCAGCAGCCCGGGGGGCAATGAGCAGTTCTTC. It translates to CASSPGGNEQFF.

For the CDR3, the DNA is TGTGCCAGCAGCTTAGTGAAGGGAAACTATGGCTACACCTTC. This codes for CASSLVKGNYGYTF. The rearrangement joins TRBV11-2 to TRBJ1-2; D gene uncertain. Germline CDR1 is SGHAT and CDR2 is FQNNGV. There are 14 residues in the CDR3. The V end lost 1 base, the J end lost 2 bases, and 8 bases lay between the germline ends.